Sequencing of this T cell receptor (beta chain) was carried out in a study of T cell responses to AZD1222 COVID-19 vaccine. Study in general: Doses given second, at about 4 or about 12 weeks, were pooled.

Germline V lookup: CDR1 SGHVS, CDR2 FNYEAQ. J was trimmed by 6 bases and V by 5 bases; bases with no gene match: 5. CDR3 size: 13 residues. Whole-study results and caveats: Spike-specific TCR breadth and depth both grew after two AZD1222 doses.

Assay: immunoSEQ multiplex PCR; the TCRdb copy retains only in-frame clones and omits some. The repertoire holds about 170,000 clones, with roughly 93% as singletons. The count of this clone is one. Its cognate antigen is unknown. This sequence joins TRBV7-6 and TRBJ2-3; 7 nucleotides match TRBD2. The sample in question was peripheral blood, obtained on day 0 of AZD1222 vaccination. The clonotype comes from an adult in good health. The CDR3 reads CASSVRRGDTQYF. CDR3 nucleotide sequence: TGTGCCAGCAGCGTGAGGCGGGGGGATACGCAGTATTTT.